This T cell receptor beta chain came from a study of blood T cell repertoires in COVID-19. About the study: Samples came from the United States, Italy and Spain, spanning acute and convalescent COVID-19. T cells, B-cell-depleted T cells, or PBMCs supplied cDNA or gDNA.

In the authors' workflow: Nucleated cell counts were estimated from reference gene primer amplification. Only in-frame clones appear in the TCRdb table, and some are missing; sequencing was by immunoSEQ multiplex PCR. D and trimming come from the DNA, and the V and J calls and clone size come from that table. In the table there are more than 85,000 clones, 81% of which are singletons. The germline CDR1 and CDR2 sequences are MNHEY and SVGEGT. V lost 0 bases, J lost 4 bases, and 6 bases lay in between. The CDR3 contains 13 residues. The chain recombines TRBV6-2 or TRBV6-3 with TRBJ1-2, with a weak D call TRBD1 (5 bases). The sequenced material came from peripheral blood. The clonotype was recovered from an older man with active or convalescent COVID-19. The CDR3 loop reads CASSYSGAYGYTF. The CDR3 nucleotides are TGTGCCAGCAGTTACTCAGGGGCCTATGGCTACACCTTC.